Reported below is one T cell receptor (beta chain). Its antigen is not known. Profiled with immunoSEQ multiplex PCR; TCRdb holds only in-frame clones, not every one. The repertoire consists of 49,000 or so clones, with approximately 81% occurring once and the leading ten covering about 8%. TCRs were sequenced from a few patients responding to pembrolizumab. This sample is drawn from a study of PD-1 blockade in mismatch repair-deficient tumors. Study-wide results and caveats: Rapid post-treatment expansion, then contraction, generally preceding radiologic response, marked tumor-resident clones.

Germline V CDR1 and CDR2: LGHNT, FRNRAP. The junction had 5 bases not matched to a gene; V was cut back by 4 bases and J by 1 base. This CDR3 has 16 amino acids. Sequences were derived from peripheral blood, sampled roughly 21 weeks after starting pembrolizumab. The source is an adult with mismatch repair-deficient cancer. V usage is TRBV12-5 and J usage is TRBJ2-5; TRBD2 matches at 11 bases. CDR3 coding DNA: TGTGCTAGTGGTTCTTGGACTAGCGGGCTCCAAGAGACCCAGTACTTC. Residues: CASGSWTSGLQETQYF.